A selection of T cell receptor beta chains follows, all from one sample in a study of T cell responses to AZD1222 COVID-19 vaccine. Method: immunoSEQ multiplex PCR; TCRdb's copy keeps in-frame clones and lacks some. The table has around 110,000 clones, about four fifths seen once. Sequences were derived from peripheral blood, sampled on day 0 of AZD1222 vaccination. These receptors all stem from an adult in good health. Both conserved end residues are part of each CDR3. D genes are given only for firm matches. A clone size is listed for some rows: how often the clone was seen (once, few, many), or a class if it is expanded.

v_gene	d_gene	abundance	j_gene	CDR3aa	CDR3nt
TRBV5-1	-	-	TRBJ2-2	CASSLVARDTGELFF	TGCGCCAGCAGCTTGGTCGCGCGAGACACCGGGGAGCTGTTTTTT
TRBV2	-	-	TRBJ2-1	CASSVQTYNEQFF	TGTGCCAGCAGTGTGCAGACCTACAATGAGCAGTTCTTC
TRBV12-3/TRBV12-4	-	-	TRBJ2-5	CASSLVGETQYF	TGTGCCAGCAGTTTAGTTGGTGAGACCCAGTACTTC
TRBV7-9	-	-	TRBJ1-1	CASSLGSRGGAFF	TGTGCCAGCAGCTTAGGTTCCCGGGGGGGAGCTTTCTTT
TRBV28	TRBD1	-	TRBJ1-5	CASSTGQGYQPQHF	TGTGCCAGCAGTACCGGACAGGGTTATCAGCCCCAGCATTTT
TRBV4-2	-	-	TRBJ1-6	CASSQDLGYNSSPLHF	TGTGCCAGCAGCCAAGATCTCGGATATAATAGTTCACCCCTCCACTTT
TRBV7-7	-	-	TRBJ2-3	CASSLAPGDTDTQYF	TGTGCTAGCAGCTTAGCCCCGGGGGACACAGATACGCAGTATTTT
TRBV14	-	-	TRBJ1-1	CASSRSRGEETEAFF	TGTGCCAGCAGCCGCTCCAGGGGTGAGGAGACTGAAGCTTTCTTT
TRBV6-5	TRBD1	-	TRBJ1-5	CASSWTGENQPQHF	TGTGCCAGCAGTTGGACAGGGGAGAATCAGCCCCAGCATTTT
TRBV6-1	TRBD1	few	TRBJ1-5	CASSEGQGGQPQHF	TGTGCCAGCAGTGAGGGACAGGGGGGACAGCCCCAGCATTTT
TRBV4-1	TRBD1	few	TRBJ1-3	CASSPPSGQGTGNTIYF	TGCGCCAGCAGCCCTCCTTCGGGACAGGGGACTGGAAACACCATATATTTT
TRBV19	TRBD1	-	TRBJ2-7	CASSIRTTGKSSYEQYF	TGTGCCAGTAGTATCCGGACGACAGGGAAAAGCTCCTACGAGCAGTACTTC
TRBV19	-	-	TRBJ1-4	CASSIQGRNEKLFF	TGTGCCAGTAGTATACAGGGCCGAAATGAAAAACTGTTTTTT
TRBV10-3	-	-	TRBJ1-1	CASQEVMNTEAFF	TGTGCTTCTCAGGAAGTTATGAACACTGAAGCTTTCTTT
TRBV2	TRBD1	once	TRBJ1-2	CASIRDSAYGYTF	TGTGCCAGCATCCGGGACAGCGCCTATGGCTACACCTTC
TRBV12-1	-	-	TRBJ1-2	CATVTPQRFYGYTF	TGTGCCACCGTAACTCCACAGCGATTCTATGGCTACACCTTC
TRBV7-6	TRBD1	few	TRBJ2-7	CASSPRSGGSGEQYF	TGTGCCAGCAGCCCCCGGTCAGGGGGTAGTGGCGAGCAGTACTTC
TRBV30	-	few	TRBJ1-1	CAWIEDGRMNTEAFF	TGTGCCTGGATTGAGGACGGACGAATGAACACTGAAGCTTTCTTT
TRBV5-4	TRBD1	-	TRBJ1-2	CASSGTGGDYGYTF	TGTGCCAGCAGCGGGACAGGGGGCGACTATGGCTACACCTTC
TRBV19	TRBD1	-	TRBJ1-3	CASSIGQGATGNTIYF	TGTGCCAGTAGTATCGGACAGGGGGCGACTGGAAACACCATATATTTT
TRBV18	TRBD2	-	TRBJ2-1	CASSPQGGRVNEQFF	TGTGCCAGCTCACCACAGGGAGGGCGGGTCAATGAGCAGTTCTTC
TRBV5-6	TRBD2	-	TRBJ2-7	CASSRGLAGPWPYEQYF	TGTGCCAGCAGCCGGGGACTAGCGGGACCTTGGCCCTACGAGCAGTACTTC
TRBV30	TRBD1	-	TRBJ1-1	CAWSVMNGQGAATEAFF	TGTGCCTGGAGTGTTATGAATGGGCAGGGGGCCGCCACTGAAGCTTTCTTT
TRBV28	-	-	TRBJ2-6	CASSLGGFNRGANVLTF	TGTGCCAGCAGTTTAGGAGGGTTCAATAGAGGGGCCAACGTCCTGACTTTC
TRBV10-3	-	-	TRBJ2-5	CAISRGSGEGETQYF	TGTGCCATCAGTCGGGGTAGCGGAGAGGGAGAGACCCAGTACTTC
TRBV19	TRBD1	-	TRBJ2-7	CASSKKTGGRYEQYF	TGTGCCAGTAGTAAAAAGACAGGGGGCCGTTACGAGCAGTACTTC
TRBV19	-	-	TRBJ1-3	CASNPQTGNTIYF	TGTGCCAGTAATCCACAGACTGGAAACACCATATATTTT
TRBV21-1	-	once	TRBJ1-3	CASSANETGNTIYF	TGTGCCAGCAGCGCCAACGAGACTGGAAACACCATATATTTT
TRBV11-1	-	few	TRBJ1-1	CASSLDGILRLTEAFF	TGTGCCAGCAGCTTAGACGGGATCCTACGCCTAACTGAAGCTTTCTTT
TRBV7-2	-	-	TRBJ2-1	CASSPRAENEQFF	TGTGCCAGCAGCCCCCGGGCCGAGAATGAGCAGTTCTTC
TRBV7-9	TRBD1	-	TRBJ1-1	CASSPRDSPGAEAFF	TGTGCCAGCAGCCCTAGGGACAGTCCTGGCGCTGAAGCTTTCTTT
TRBV11-3	-	few	TRBJ2-1	CASSSGLSYNEQFF	TGTGCCAGCAGCTCCGGTCTCTCCTACAATGAGCAGTTCTTC
TRBV7-2	-	few	TRBJ1-2	CASSLGWARSDNYGYTF	TGTGCCAGCAGCTTAGGGTGGGCAAGGTCGGACAACTATGGCTACACCTTC
TRBV3-1/TRBV3-2	TRBD2	-	TRBJ2-2	CASRPSSGGTGELFF	TGTGCCAGCCGACCGTCCAGCGGGGGCACCGGGGAGCTGTTTTTT
TRBV19	-	-	TRBJ2-3	CASSNQGTDTQYF	TGTGCCAGTAGTAATCAGGGAACAGATACGCAGTATTTT